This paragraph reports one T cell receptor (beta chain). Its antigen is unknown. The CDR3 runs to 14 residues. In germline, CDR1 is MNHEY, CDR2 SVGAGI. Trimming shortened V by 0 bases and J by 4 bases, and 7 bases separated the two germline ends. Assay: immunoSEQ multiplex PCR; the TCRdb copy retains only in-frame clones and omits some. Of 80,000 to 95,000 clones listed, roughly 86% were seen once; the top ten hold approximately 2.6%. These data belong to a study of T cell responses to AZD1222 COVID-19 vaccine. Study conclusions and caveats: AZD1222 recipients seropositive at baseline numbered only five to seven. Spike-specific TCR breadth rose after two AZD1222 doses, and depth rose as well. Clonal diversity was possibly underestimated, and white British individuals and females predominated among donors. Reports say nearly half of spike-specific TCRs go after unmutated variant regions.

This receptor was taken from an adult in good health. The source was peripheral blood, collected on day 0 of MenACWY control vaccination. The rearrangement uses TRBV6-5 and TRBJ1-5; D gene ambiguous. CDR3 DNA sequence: TGTGCCAGCAGTTACTCCCAGGAGAATCAGCCCCAGCATTTT. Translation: CASSYSQENQPQHF.